Sample share makes the clone carrying this TCR beta chain medium-sized (0.01 to 0.1%). Its cognate antigen is unknown. The germline CDR1 and CDR2 sequences are SGHVS and FQNEAQ. This CDR3 comprises 15 residues. Between the trimmed V and J ends, which lost 2 bases and 2 bases, there was a span of 12 bases. This sample is part of a study of cytomegalovirus exposure and HLA in healthy donors. Study in general: T cells numbering about 179 million yielded around 120 million unique TCR beta sequences in an earlier analysis. Among approximately 400 genotyped donors, roughly 81% fell in the Caucasian-associated ancestry cluster.

Overall study findings and caveats: Presence/absence analyses assumed roughly uniform sequencing depth across donors. A later analysis found most CMV-associated TCR beta chains apparently HLA-restricted.

This PCR relied on a set of 60 Vbeta primers and 13 Jbeta primers. Only in-frame clones appear in the TCRdb table, and some are missing; sequencing was by immunoSEQ multiplex PCR. The table records approximately 160,000 clones, about four fifths of them present only once. The sample comprised PBMCs. The TCR comes from a male donor in good health and CMV-seropositive. This chain links TRBV7-8 with TRBJ1-2, with D perhaps matching TRBD1 (6 bases). The DNA for the CDR3 is TGTGCCAGCAGCTTAACAGGGCAAGGGAACTATGGCTACACCTTC. Protein product: CASSLTGQGNYGYTF. Based on the CDR3 plus reference TRBV7-8 and TRBJ1-2, the full variable domain is GAGVSQSPRYKVAKRGQDVALRCDPISGHVSLFWYQQALGQGPEFLTYFQNEAQLDKSGLPSDRFFAERPEGSVSTLKIQRTQQEDSAVYLCASSLTGQGNYGYTFGSGTRLTVV.